The source of this T cell receptor (beta chain) is a study of OX40 agonist ivuxolimab in advanced cancers. Trimming stripped 0 bases from V and 5 bases from J, with 15 bases between. Looked up from germline, CDR1 is SGHKS and CDR2 is YYEKEE (reference sequence). This CDR3 contains 15 residues. The table came from immunoSEQ multiplex PCR; TCRdb's copy has only in-frame clones and leaves some out. The top ten clones hold about 0.95% of a sample with more than 45,000 clones, 65% to 90% of them seen once. Baseline was the first blood sampling point, followed by cycle 4 day 1 and cycle 7 day 1. The clonotype comes from an adult with an advanced solid tumor such as melanoma, head and neck, liver or kidney cancer. The chain links TRBV5-5 to TRBJ2-7; D tentatively fits TRBD1 or TRBD2 (5 bases each). Specimen: CD4+ or CD8+ T cells sorted from blood, collected in a trial of the OX40 agonist ivuxolimab. CDR3 protein: CASSLDPGPQNEQYF. The CDR3 coding sequence is TGTGCCAGCAGCTTGGACCCGGGACCCCAGAACGAGCAGTACTTC. Variable domain in full (rest from reference TRBV5-5 and TRBJ2-7): DAGVTQSPTHLIKTRGQQVTLRCSPISGHKSVSWYQQVLGQGPQFIFQYYEKEERGRGNFPDRFSARQFPNYSSELNVNALLLGDSALYLCASSLDPGPQNEQYFGPGTRLTVT.